This T cell receptor (beta chain) was sequenced in a study of OX40 agonist ivuxolimab in advanced cancers. For the study at large: Patients received ivuxolimab, an agonistic anti-OX40 (CD134) antibody. Points from the study as a whole: Researchers report that CD8+ T cells had, on average, more expanded clones than CD4+. The antigens recognized by the expanded peripheral T cells, that is their antigen specificity, were not determined.

TCRdb keeps only in-frame clones here, not all; method: immunoSEQ multiplex PCR. The sample lists about 58,000 clones, roughly 80% occurring once. The CDR3 is 14 residues long. CDR1 and CDR2 (germline): SEHNR, FQNEAQ (reference sequence). J gave up 2 bases and V 4 bases, and 5 bases lay outside the gene matches. This clone was observed a single time. Its antigen remains unidentified. Sequenced here: CD4+ or CD8+ T cells sorted from blood, sampled in a trial of the OX40 agonist ivuxolimab. This sequence joins TRBV7-9 and TRBJ2-7; 7 bases are a match to TRBD1. This clonotype was obtained from an adult with an advanced solid tumor such as melanoma, head and neck, liver or kidney cancer. CDR3 in amino acids: CASSSTDRTYEQYV. CDR3 bases: TGTGCCAGCAGCTCCACGGACAGGACCTACGAGCAGTACGTC.